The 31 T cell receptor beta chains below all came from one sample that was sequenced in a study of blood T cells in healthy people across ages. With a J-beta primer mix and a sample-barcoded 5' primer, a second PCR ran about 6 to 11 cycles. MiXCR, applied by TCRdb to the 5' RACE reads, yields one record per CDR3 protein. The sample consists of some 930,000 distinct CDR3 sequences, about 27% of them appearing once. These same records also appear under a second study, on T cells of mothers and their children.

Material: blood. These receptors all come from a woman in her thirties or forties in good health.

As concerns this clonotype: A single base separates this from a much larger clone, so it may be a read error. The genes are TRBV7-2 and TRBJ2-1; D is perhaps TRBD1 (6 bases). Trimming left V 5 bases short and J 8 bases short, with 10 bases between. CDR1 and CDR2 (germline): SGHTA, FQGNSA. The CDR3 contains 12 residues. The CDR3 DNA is TGTGCCAGCAGCCAGGGGATGGATGAGCAGTTCTTC. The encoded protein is CASSQGMDEQFF.

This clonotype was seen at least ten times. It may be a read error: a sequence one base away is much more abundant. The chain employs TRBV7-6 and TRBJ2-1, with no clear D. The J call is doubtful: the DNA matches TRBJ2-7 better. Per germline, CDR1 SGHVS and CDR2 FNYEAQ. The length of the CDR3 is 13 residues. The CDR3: CASSFQSYNEQYF. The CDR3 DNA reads TGTGCCAGCAGCTTCCAATCCTACAATGAGCAGTACTTC.

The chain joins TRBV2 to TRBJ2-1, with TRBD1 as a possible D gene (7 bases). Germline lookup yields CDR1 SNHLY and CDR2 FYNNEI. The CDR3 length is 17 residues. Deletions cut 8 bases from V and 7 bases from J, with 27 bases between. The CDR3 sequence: CASVRSGGRGKENEQFF. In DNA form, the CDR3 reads TGTGCCAGCGTGCGCTCCGGGGGCAGGGGGAAGGAGAATGAGCAGTTCTTC.

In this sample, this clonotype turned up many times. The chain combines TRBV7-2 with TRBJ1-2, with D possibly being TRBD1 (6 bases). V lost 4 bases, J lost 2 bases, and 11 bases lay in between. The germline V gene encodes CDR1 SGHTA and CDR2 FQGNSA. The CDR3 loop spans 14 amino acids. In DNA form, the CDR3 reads TGTGCCAGCAGCTCCCGGACAGAAAACTATGGCTACACCTTC. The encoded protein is CASSSRTENYGYTF. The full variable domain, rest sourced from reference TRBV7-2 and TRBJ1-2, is GAGVSQSPSNKVTEKGKDVELRCDPISGHTALYWYRQSLGQGLEFLIYFQGNSAPDKSGLPSDRFSAERTGGSVSTLTIQRTQQEDSAVYLCASSSRTENYGYTFGSGTRLTVV.

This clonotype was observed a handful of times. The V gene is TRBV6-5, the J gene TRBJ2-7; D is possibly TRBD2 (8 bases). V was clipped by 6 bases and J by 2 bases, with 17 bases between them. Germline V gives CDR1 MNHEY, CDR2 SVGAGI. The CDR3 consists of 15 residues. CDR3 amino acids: CASSGGGTAAYEQYF. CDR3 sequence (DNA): TGTGCCAGCAGCGGCGGGGGGACAGCTGCCTACGAGCAGTACTTC.

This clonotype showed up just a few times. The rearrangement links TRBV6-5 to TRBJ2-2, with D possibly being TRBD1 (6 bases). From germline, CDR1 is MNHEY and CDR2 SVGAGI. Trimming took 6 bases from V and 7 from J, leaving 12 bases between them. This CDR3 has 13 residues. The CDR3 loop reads CASRSRGGGELFF. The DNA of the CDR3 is TGTGCCAGCAGGAGTAGAGGGGGCGGGGAGCTGTTTTTT.

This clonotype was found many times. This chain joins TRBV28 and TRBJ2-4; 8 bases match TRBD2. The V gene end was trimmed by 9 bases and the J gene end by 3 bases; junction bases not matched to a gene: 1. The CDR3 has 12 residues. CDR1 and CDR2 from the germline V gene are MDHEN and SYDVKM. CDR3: CASSGDKNIQYF. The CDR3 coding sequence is TGTGCCAGTAGCGGGGACAAAAACATTCAGTACTTC.

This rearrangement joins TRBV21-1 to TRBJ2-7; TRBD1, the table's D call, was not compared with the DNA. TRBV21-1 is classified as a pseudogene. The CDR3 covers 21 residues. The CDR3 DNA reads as TGTGCCAGCAGCAAAAGATCGGAGGACAGGGGCTCACTTTATTTATCCTACGAGCAGTACTTC. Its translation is CASSKRSEDRGSLYLSYEQYF.

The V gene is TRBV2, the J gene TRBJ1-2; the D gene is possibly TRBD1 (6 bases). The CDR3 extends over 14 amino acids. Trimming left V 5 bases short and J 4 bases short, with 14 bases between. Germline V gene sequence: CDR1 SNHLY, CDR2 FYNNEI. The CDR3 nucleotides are TGTGCCAGCAGTCTCCAGGGGAACCCCTATGGCTACACCTTC. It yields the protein CASSLQGNPYGYTF.

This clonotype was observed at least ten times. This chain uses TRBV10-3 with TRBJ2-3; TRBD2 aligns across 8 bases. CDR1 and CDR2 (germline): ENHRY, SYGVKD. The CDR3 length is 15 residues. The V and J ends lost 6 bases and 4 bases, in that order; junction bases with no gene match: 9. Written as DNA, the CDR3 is TGTGCCATCAGAGGGACTAGTGGACCGGCAGATACGCAGTATTTT. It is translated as CAIRGTSGPADTQYF.

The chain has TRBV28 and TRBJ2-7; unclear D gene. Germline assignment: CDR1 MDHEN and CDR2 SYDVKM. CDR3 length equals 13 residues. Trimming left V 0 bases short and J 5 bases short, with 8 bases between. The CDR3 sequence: CASSLWRVNEQYF. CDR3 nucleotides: TGTGCCAGCAGTTTATGGCGAGTAAACGAGCAGTACTTC.

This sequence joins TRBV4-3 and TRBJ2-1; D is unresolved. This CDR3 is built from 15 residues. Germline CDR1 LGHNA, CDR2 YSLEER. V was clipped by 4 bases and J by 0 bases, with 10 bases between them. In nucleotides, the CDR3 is TGCGCCAGCAGCCCCCAGTTGAGCTCCTACAATGAGCAGTTCTTC. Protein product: CASSPQLSSYNEQFF.

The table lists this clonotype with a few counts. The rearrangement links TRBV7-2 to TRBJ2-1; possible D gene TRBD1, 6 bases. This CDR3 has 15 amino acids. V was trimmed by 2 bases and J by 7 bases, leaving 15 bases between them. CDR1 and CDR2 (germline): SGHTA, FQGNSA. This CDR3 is CASSLMLARGNEQFF. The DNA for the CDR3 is TGTGCCAGCAGCTTAATGTTAGCTAGGGGGAATGAGCAGTTCTTC.

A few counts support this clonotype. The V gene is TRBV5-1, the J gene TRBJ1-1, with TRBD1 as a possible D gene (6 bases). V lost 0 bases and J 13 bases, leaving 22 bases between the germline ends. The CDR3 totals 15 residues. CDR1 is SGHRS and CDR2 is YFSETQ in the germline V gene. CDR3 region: CASSLDTGWEAIGFF. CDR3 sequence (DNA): TGCGCCAGCAGCTTGGATACAGGGTGGGAGGCGATCGGTTTCTTT. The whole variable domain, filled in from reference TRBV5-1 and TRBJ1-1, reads KAGVTQTPRYLIKTRGQQVTLSCSPISGHRSVSWYQQTPGQGLQFLFEYFSETQRNKGNFPGRFSGRQFSNSRSEMNVSTLELGDSALYLCASSLDTGWEAIGFFGQGTRLTVV.

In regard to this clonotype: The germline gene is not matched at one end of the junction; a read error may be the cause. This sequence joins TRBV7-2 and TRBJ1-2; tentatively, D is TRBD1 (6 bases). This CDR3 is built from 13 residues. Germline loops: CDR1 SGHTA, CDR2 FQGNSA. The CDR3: CASSLGAGYGNTF. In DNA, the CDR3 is TGTGCCAGCAGCTTGGGGGCTGGCTATGGCAACACCTTC. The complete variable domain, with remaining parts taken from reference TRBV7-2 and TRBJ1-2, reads GAGVSQSPSNKVTEKGKDVELRCDPISGHTALYWYRQSLGQGLEFLIYFQGNSAPDKSGLPSDRFSAERTGGSVSTLTIQRTQQEDSAVYLCASSLGAGYGNTFGSGTRLTVV.

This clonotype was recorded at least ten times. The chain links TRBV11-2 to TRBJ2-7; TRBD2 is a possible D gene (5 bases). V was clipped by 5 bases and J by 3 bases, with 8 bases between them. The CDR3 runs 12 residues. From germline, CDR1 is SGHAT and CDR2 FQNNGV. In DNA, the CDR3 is TGTGCCAGCAGCCCGAGGGACTACGAGCAGTACTTC. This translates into CASSPRDYEQYF.

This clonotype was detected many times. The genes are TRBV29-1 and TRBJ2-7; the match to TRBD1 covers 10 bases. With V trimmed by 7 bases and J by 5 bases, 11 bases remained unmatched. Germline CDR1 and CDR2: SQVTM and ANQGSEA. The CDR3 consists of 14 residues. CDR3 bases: TGCAGCGCCGGAGGGGGACAGGGGTATAACGAGCAGTACTTC. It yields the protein CSAGGGQGYNEQYF.

CDR3 sequence (DNA): TGTGCCAGTACCTCTACCGGGACAGGGGGCGGGTCCGAGCAGTACTTC. This encodes CASTSTGTGGGSEQYF. The V call is TRBV19, the J call TRBJ2-5; TRBD1 matches at 12 bases. The end of the DNA fits TRBJ2-7 better, so the J call may be wrong. Germline V gene data show CDR1 as LNHDA and CDR2 as SQIVND (reference sequence). The CDR3 spans 16 residues.

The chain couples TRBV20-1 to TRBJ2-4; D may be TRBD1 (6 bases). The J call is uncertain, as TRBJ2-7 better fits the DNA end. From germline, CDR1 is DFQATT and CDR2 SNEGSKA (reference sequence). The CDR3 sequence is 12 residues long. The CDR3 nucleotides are TGCAGTGCTAATACAGGGTTCGACGAGCAGTACTTC. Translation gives CSANTGFDEQYF.

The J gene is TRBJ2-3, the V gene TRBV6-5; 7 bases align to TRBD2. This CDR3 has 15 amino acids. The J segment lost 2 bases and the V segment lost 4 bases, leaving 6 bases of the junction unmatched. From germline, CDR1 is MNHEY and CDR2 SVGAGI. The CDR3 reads CASSSSGAATDTQYF. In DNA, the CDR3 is TGTGCCAGCAGTTCAAGCGGGGCAGCCACAGATACGCAGTATTTT.

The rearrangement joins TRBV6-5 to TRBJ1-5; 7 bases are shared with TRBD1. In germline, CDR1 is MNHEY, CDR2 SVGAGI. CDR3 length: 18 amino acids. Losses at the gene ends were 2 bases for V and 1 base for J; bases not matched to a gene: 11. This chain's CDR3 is CASSYATAYRGSNQPQHF. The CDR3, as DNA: TGTGCCAGCAGTTACGCAACGGCGTACAGGGGAAGCAATCAGCCCCAGCATTTT.

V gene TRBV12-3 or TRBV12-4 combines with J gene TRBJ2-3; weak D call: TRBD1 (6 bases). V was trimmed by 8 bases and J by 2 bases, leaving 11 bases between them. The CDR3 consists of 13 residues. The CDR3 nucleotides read TGTGCCAGCGGGGACACGACCACAGATACGCAGTATTTT. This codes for CASGDTTTDTQYF.

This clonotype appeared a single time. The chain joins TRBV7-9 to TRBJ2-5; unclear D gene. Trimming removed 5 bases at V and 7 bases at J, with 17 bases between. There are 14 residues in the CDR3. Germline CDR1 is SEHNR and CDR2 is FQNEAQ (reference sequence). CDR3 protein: CASSPDLRWGTQYF. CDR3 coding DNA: TGTGCCAGCAGCCCGGACCTCCGATGGGGGACCCAGTACTTC.

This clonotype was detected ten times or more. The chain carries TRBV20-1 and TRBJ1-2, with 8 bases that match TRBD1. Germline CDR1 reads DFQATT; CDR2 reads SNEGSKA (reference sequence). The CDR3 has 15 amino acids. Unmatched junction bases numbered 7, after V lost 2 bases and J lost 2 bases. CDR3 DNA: TGCAGTGCTAGAACTAGGACAGGGTCAAACTATGGCTACACCTTC. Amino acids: CSARTRTGSNYGYTF.

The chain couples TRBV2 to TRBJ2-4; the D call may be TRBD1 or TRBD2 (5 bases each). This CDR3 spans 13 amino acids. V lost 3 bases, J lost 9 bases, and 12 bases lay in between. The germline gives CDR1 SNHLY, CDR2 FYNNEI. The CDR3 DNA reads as TGTGCCAGCAGTGACGGGATGAGGGGCATTCAGTACTTC. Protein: CASSDGMRGIQYF.

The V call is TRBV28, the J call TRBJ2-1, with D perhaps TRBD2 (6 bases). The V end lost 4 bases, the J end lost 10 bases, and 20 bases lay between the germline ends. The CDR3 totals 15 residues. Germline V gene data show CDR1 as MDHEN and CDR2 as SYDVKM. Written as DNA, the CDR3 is TGTGCCAGCAGTTGGAGGGGTTCGGCGGGCTACGAGCAGTTCTTC. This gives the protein CASSWRGSAGYEQFF.

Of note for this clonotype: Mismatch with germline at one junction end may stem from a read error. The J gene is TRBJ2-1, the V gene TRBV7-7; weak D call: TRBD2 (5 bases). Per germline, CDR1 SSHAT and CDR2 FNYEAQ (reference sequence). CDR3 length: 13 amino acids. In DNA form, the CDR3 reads TGTGCTAGCAGCCCGGGGTCCGGTAATGAGCAGTTCTTC. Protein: CASSPGSGNEQFF.

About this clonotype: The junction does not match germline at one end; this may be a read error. The CDR3 sequence is CAISEAGRMNTVAFF. CDR3 sequence (DNA): TGTGCCATCAGTGAGGCGGGACGTATGAACACTGTAGCTTTCTTT. The chain joins TRBV10-3 to TRBJ1-1; TRBD1 is a possible D gene (5 bases). The CDR3 has 15 amino acids. CDR1 is ENHRY and CDR2 is SYGVKD in the germline V gene.

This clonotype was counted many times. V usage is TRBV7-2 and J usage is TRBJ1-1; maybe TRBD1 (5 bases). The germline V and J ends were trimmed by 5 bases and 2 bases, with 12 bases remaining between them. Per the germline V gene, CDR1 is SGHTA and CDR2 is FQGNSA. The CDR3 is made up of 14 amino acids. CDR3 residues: CASSRDSLNTEAFF. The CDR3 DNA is TGTGCCAGCAGCCGCGACAGTCTCAACACTGAAGCTTTCTTT.

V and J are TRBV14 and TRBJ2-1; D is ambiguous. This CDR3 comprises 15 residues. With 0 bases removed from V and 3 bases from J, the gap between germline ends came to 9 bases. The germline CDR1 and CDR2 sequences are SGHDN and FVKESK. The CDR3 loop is CASSQDRNNYNEQFF. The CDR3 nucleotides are TGTGCCAGCAGCCAAGATCGCAACAACTACAATGAGCAGTTCTTC.

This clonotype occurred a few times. CDR3 nucleotide sequence: TGCAGTGCTATCCCTAGCTGGGAGACCCAGTACTTC. Its protein is CSAIPSWETQYF. V is TRBV20-1 and J is TRBJ2-5; possible D gene TRBD2, 5 bases. The CDR3 consists of 12 residues. Trimming stripped 4 bases from V and 5 bases from J, with 11 bases between. CDR1 is DFQATT and CDR2 is SNEGSKA in the germline V gene (reference sequence).